The clone carrying this TCR beta chain was observed many times. Its antigen remains unknown. The TCR beta CDR3 regions underwent amplification using RNA transcripts as the source. Researchers ran a first-round RT-PCR on the TCR CDR3 using the HTBI primer set. TCRdb re-derived calls from the multiplex PCR reads in MiXCR, one entry per CDR3 protein. The profile shows under 750,000 distinct CDR3 sequences, around 19% of them singletons. The data originate from a study of T cells in Graves' hyperthyroidism and ophthalmopathy. Study-wide findings and caveats: Researchers found most expanded thyroid clonotypes above 0.001 in blood as well. Ophthalmopathy, which appeared later, was predicted by the model a median approximately 6 months before onset.

J lost 5 bases, V lost 2 bases, and 4 bases had no gene match. CDR3 length: 14 amino acids. The PBMCs were taken from around 10 ml of fresh peripheral blood. The chain links TRBV12-3 or TRBV12-4 to TRBJ1-1, with 8 bases aligning to TRBD1. The specimen sequenced was blood. The source is a woman in her forties or fifties with Graves' hyperthyroidism that later progressed to Graves' ophthalmopathy. CDR3 loop: CASSLQGAATEAFF. DNA for the CDR3: TGTGCCAGCAGTTTACAGGGGGCTGCGACTGAAGCTTTCTTT.